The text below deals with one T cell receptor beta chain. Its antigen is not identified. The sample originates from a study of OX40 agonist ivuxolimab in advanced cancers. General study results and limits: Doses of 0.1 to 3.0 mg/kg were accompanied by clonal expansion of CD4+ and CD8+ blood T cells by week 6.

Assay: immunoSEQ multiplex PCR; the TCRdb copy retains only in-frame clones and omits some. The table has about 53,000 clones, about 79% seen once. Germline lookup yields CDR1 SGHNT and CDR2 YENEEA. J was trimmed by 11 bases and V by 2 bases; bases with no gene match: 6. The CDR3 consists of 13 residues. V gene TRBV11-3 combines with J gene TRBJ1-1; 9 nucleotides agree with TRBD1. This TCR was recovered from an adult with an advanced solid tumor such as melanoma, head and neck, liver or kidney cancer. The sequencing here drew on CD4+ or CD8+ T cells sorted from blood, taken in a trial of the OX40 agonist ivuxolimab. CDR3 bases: TGTGCCAGCAGCTTACTTGCCGGACAGGGGGCTTTCTTT. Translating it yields CASSLLAGQGAFF.